This TCR beta chain was obtained from a study of CD8 T cells in ankylosing spondylitis. Study-level results: Blood from ankylosing spondylitis patients appeared to carry a characteristic roughly 8-variant TCR beta motif. Both synovial fluid and blood in reactive arthritis had previously been reported to carry some motif variants.

The sample holds a few counts of this clonotype. The antigen remains undetermined. TCRdb itself ran the 5' RACE reads through MiXCR, one entry per CDR3 protein. Counted here are some 270,000 distinct CDR3 sequences, 15% to 20% occurring once; the ten biggest clones make up approximately 33%. This CDR3 comprises 16 residues. Per germline, CDR1 MNHEY and CDR2 SMNVEV (reference sequence). Trimming took 7 bases from V and 5 from J; bases not matched to a gene: 11. Specimen: blood, either unsorted or a sorted T cell fraction (not recorded which). The clonotype was recovered from a male donor with ankylosing spondylitis or in good health (not recorded which). The rearrangement uses TRBV27 and TRBJ2-3; 11 positions agree with TRBD2. The CDR3 reads CASTDIAGGPGDTQYF. The CDR3 DNA sequence: TGTGCCAGCACCGACATAGCGGGAGGGCCGGGAGATACGCAGTATTTT.